This note documents a single TCR beta chain sequence. Produced via immunoSEQ multiplex PCR; TCRdb's table is partial and in-frame only. This sample yields about 46,000 clones, of which roughly 93% are seen a single time; about 4.7% belongs to the top ten. The V and J ends lost 4 bases and 1 base respectively, with 13 bases between them. The CDR3 loop spans 15 amino acids. Germline loops: CDR1 SNHLY, CDR2 FYNNEI. These data originate in a study of T cell changes during pregnancy in multiple sclerosis. This sample comprised CD8+ T cells from peripheral blood mononuclear cells, obtained in the first trimester of pregnancy. The source of this sequence is a female donor with multiple sclerosis, enrolled in a pregnancy study. V usage is TRBV2 and J usage is TRBJ1-1; a possible D gene is TRBD1 (5 bases). The CDR3 loop is CASSGTGLPNTEAFF. The DNA of the CDR3 is TGTGCCAGCAGTGGAACGGGACTCCCGAACACTGAAGCTTTCTTT.